This T cell receptor beta chain was identified in a study of cytomegalovirus exposure and HLA in healthy donors. PCR amplification relied on 60 Vbeta primers (plus 13 Jbeta primers). Generated by immunoSEQ multiplex PCR, the TCRdb table keeps only in-frame clones and is missing some. The table records under 100,000 clones, 10% of them present only once. Germline lookup yields CDR1 SGHDT and CDR2 YYEEEE. Trimming took 4 bases from V and 0 from J, leaving 10 bases between them. The CDR3 sequence is 14 residues long. In its sample, this clone was seen a few times. Source material: PBMCs. V and J are TRBV5-6 and TRBJ2-5; D might be TRBD2 (5 bases). The clonotype was recovered from a man between 60 and 75 years old in good health and CMV-seropositive. CDR3 region: CASSRGLDQETQYF. The CDR3 region has the DNA TGTGCCAGCAGCCGAGGACTGGACCAAGAGACCCAGTACTTC. Full variable domain (missing parts from reference TRBV5-6 and TRBJ2-5): DAGVTQSPTHLIKTRGQQVTLRCSPKSGHDTVSWYQQALGQGPQFIFQYYEEEERQRGNFPDRFSGHQFPNYSSELNVNALLLGDSALYLCASSRGLDQETQYFGPGTRLLVL.